This record concerns one T cell receptor (beta chain) sequence. This CDR3 comprises 16 residues. Trimming pared 2 bases from V and 8 bases from J, leaving 21 bases between. Germline values: CDR1 SEHNR, CDR2 FQNEAQ (reference sequence). As for treatment: 15 to 20 received Ad26.COV2.S at low or high dose, single or two shots; about 5 received placebo; per-sample allocation not given. Repertoires come from day 63 after the first vaccine or placebo injection. This sample stems from a study of Ad26.COV2.S vaccination and SARS-CoV-2 variants. The protocol was immunoSEQ multiplex PCR, while the TCRdb copy is restricted to in-frame clones and leaves out a portion. The sample records approximately 400,000 clones, around 82% being singletons.

The TCR originated in a person aged 18-60 years who received the Ad26.COV2.S COVID-19 vaccine or a placebo. The rearrangement links TRBV7-9 to TRBJ1-2; D is ambiguous. The material sequenced was peripheral blood, taken in a trial of Ad26.COV2.S vaccine versus placebo. CDR3: CASSLSLLSQLRGYTF. DNA for the CDR3: TGTGCCAGCAGCTTAAGTTTATTGAGTCAGCTCCGAGGCTACACCTTC.